This TCR beta chain was recovered during a study of CD8+CD57+ T cells in acquired aplastic anemia. Study information: Sorted CD4+ and CD8+ cells yielded roughly 3.4 ug of DNA on average.

TCR beta VDJ and CDR3 profiles were obtained from a genomic DNA template. A single record per CDR3 protein comes from TCRdb applying MiXCR to the reads. The table has 100,000 to 150,000 distinct CDR3 sequences, 30% to 45% seen once. Points from the study as a whole: Patients did not significantly differ from controls in CD8+ Simpson's diversity. Patients shared twenty-nine CD8+ CDR3 sequences with controls.

CDR3 length: 14 amino acids. Germline V gives CDR1 SQVTM, CDR2 ANQGSEA. Trimming pared 4 bases from V and 0 bases from J, leaving 12 bases between. Patients who underwent sequencing had shown CD8+CD57+ cell expansion by flow cytometry. Patients were therapy-naive when their blood was sampled. This clonotype was detected many times. No antigen is known for it. The clonotype was recovered from a human donor with aplastic anemia. Sequencing was carried out using sorted CD4+, CD8+, or CD8+CD57+ T cells (not recorded which) from PBMCs. The V gene is TRBV29-1, the J gene TRBJ1-1; maybe TRBD1 (5 bases). In DNA form, the CDR3 reads TGCAGCGTTGGGGGCCGGTATATGAACACTGAAGCTTTCTTT. This sequence encodes CSVGGRYMNTEAFF.